This TCR beta chain was profiled in a study of regulatory T cells in long-lasting Graves disease. Study-level results: Persistent Graves' patients showed less TCR diversity than newly diagnosed patients showed.

This clonotype was observed a few times. Its antigen remains unknown. Arm-PCR of CDR3 regions and iRepertoire HTBI primers were used to build TCR beta libraries. TCRdb re-derived calls from the multiplex PCR reads in MiXCR, one entry per CDR3 protein. The sample shows 420,000 or so distinct CDR3 sequences, less than 25% of them seen only once. Documented time point: persistent/refractory GD, antithyroid drugs over 5 years with positive TRAb. PBMCs provided the RNA from which the TCR library was made. By American Thyroid Association guidelines, Graves' disease was diagnosed in the cohort. This receptor was obtained from a female donor with Graves disease. The input for sequencing was peripheral blood mononuclear cells (PBMCs), taken when the disease was refractory, from a patient treated with antithyroid drugs.

The chain's CDR3 is CASSQVGGKGADEKLFF. In nucleotides, the CDR3 is TGCGCCAGCAGCCAAGTTGGGGGAAAGGGCGCGGATGAAAAACTGTTTTTT. This chain links TRBV4-1 with TRBJ1-4, with D possibly matching TRBD1 (5 bases). CDR1 and CDR2 from the germline V gene are MGHRA and YSYEKL. The CDR3 has 17 amino acids. Trimming cost V 1 base and J 6 bases, with 18 bases left between them.